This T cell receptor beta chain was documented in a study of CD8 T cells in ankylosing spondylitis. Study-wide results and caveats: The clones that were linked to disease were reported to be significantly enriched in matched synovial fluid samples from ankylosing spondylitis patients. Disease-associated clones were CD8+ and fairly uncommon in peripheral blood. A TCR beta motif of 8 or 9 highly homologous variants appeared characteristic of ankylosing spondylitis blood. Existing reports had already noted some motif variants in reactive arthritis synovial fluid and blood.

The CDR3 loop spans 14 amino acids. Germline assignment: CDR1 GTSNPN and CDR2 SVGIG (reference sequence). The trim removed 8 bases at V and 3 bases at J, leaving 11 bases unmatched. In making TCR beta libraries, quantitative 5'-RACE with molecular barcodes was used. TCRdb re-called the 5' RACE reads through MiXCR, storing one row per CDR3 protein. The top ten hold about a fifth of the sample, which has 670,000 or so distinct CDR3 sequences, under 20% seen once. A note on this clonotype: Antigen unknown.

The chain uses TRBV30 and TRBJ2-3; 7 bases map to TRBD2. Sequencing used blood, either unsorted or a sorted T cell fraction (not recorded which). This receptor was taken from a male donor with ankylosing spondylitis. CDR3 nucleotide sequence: TGTGCCGCTGGGAGGGCCTCAGGGACAGATACGCAGTATTTT. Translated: CAAGRASGTDTQYF.